Sequencing of this T cell receptor (beta chain) was carried out in a study of response to subunit inactivated influenza vaccine. Study findings and constraints: The authors suggested that every seasonal influenza vaccination recruits few new T cells.

TCRdb re-called the RT-PCR reads with MiXCR, one entry per CDR3 protein. The table has roughly 700,000 distinct CDR3 sequences, around 14% seen once. As regards this clonotype: Its antigen is as yet unknown.

V shed 8 bases and J 7 bases; nucleotides not matched to a gene: 7. The CDR3 runs 14 residues. CDR1 is MNHEY, CDR2 SVGEGT, per germline. The chain carries TRBV6-2 or TRBV6-3 and TRBJ2-1; TRBD2 aligns across 11 bases. The sequences come from PBMCs from blood, collected 11 to 12 days after vaccination. The sequence came from a man aged 45-60 years who received an inactivated influenza vaccine. This CDR3 is CASGLAGGTNEQFF. CDR3 in DNA: TGTGCCAGCGGGCTAGCGGGAGGAACGAATGAGCAGTTCTTC.